Below, 3 T cell receptor beta chains from the same sample are listed, as sequenced in a study of blood T cell repertoires in COVID-19. Only in-frame clones appear in the TCRdb table, and some are missing; sequencing was by immunoSEQ multiplex PCR. The sample shows 200,000 to 300,000 clones, about 90% of them seen only once. The sequencing input was peripheral blood. These TCRs come from a woman aged 40 to 55 with acute or convalescent COVID-19.

The rearrangement uses TRBV6-5 and TRBJ2-7, with TRBD1 identical over 7 bases. J gave up 5 bases and V 5 bases, and 12 bases lay outside the gene matches. In germline, CDR1 is MNHEY, CDR2 SVGAGI. The CDR3 consists of 15 residues. The CDR3 DNA is TGTGCCAGCAGTACCAACCACCCGACAGGGCACGAGCAGTACGTC. It specifies CASSTNHPTGHEQYV.

The chain couples TRBV27 to TRBJ1-1; 7 bases agree with TRBD1. Trimming at V came to 3 bases and at J to 8 bases, leaving 9 bases not matched to a gene. This CDR3 has 14 residues. Germline V gene sequence: CDR1 MNHEY, CDR2 SMNVEV (reference sequence). CDR3: CASSFSTGLQEAFF. DNA of the CDR3: TGTGCCAGCAGTTTTTCGACAGGGCTCCAAGAAGCTTTCTTT.

The J gene is TRBJ2-3, the V gene TRBV9; 10 bases line up with TRBD2. Germline CDR1 and CDR2: SGDLS and YYNGEE. This CDR3 has 16 residues. The trim removed 0 bases at V and 4 bases at J, leaving 5 bases unmatched. For the CDR3, the DNA is TGTGCCAGCAGCGTAGGTCCTAGCGGGGGCTCAGATACGCAGTATTTT. Residues: CASSVGPSGGSDTQYF.